A selection of T cell receptor beta chains follows, all from one sample in a study of blood T cell repertoires in COVID-19. The data were produced by immunoSEQ multiplex PCR, yet TCRdb's version contains in-frame clones alone and is incomplete. The sample contains about 320,000 clones, less than 85% of which appear only once. The sequenced sample consisted of PBMCs or T cells enriched from blood (not recorded which). The receptors shown here come from a young woman who had been exposed to COVID-19. Each CDR3 is given with its conserved first and last residue. A D gene is named only where the DNA matches it firmly. Part of the rows lack a size; the others show once, few, many or a class for expanded clones.

J: TRBJ1-1; size: .; D: TRBD1; V: TRBV5-1; CDR3: CASSPNGQGIGNTEAFF; DNA: TGCGCCAGCAGCCCAAATGGACAGGGTATCGGGAACACTGAAGCTTTCTTT
J: TRBJ1-1; size: .; D: .; V: TRBV5-1; CDR3: CASRVANTEAFF; DNA: TGCGCCAGCAGAGTAGCGAACACTGAAGCTTTCTTT
J: TRBJ2-1; size: .; D: .; V: TRBV6-4; CDR3: CASSENGLLNEQFF; DNA: TGTGCCAGCAGTGAGAATGGGCTCCTCAATGAGCAGTTCTTC
J: TRBJ2-1; size: .; D: TRBD2; V: TRBV5-1; CDR3: CASSSSGPVLNEQFF; DNA: TGCGCCAGCAGCTCTAGCGGGCCGGTCCTCAATGAGCAGTTCTTC
J: TRBJ1-4; size: .; D: .; V: TRBV5-8; CDR3: CASSLANREKLFF; DNA: TGTGCCAGCAGCTTGGCTAACCGGGAAAAACTGTTTTTT
J: TRBJ2-1; size: .; D: .; V: TRBV5-4; CDR3: CASSGDGGPYNEQFF; DNA: TGTGCCAGCAGCGGGGACGGGGGGCCCTACAATGAGCAGTTCTTC
J: TRBJ2-7; size: .; D: .; V: TRBV9; CDR3: CASSVGGFLDSPTYEQYF; DNA: TGTGCCAGCAGCGTAGGGGGCTTCCTGGACAGCCCTACCTACGAGCAGTACTTC
J: TRBJ2-1; size: .; D: TRBD2; V: TRBV28; CDR3: CASSPLGGGRAPDEQFF; DNA: TGTGCCAGCAGTCCCCTAGGGGGCGGGAGGGCACCCGATGAGCAGTTCTTC
J: TRBJ1-2; size: .; D: .; V: TRBV28; CDR3: CASSFVFYGYTF; DNA: TGTGCCAGCAGTTTTGTCTTCTATGGCTACACCTTC
J: TRBJ2-5; size: .; D: .; V: TRBV3-1/TRBV3-2; CDR3: CASSQRAGRETQYF; DNA: TGTGCCAGCAGCCAAAGGGCAGGGCGAGAGACCCAGTACTTC
J: TRBJ2-7; size: many; D: TRBD1; V: TRBV7-9; CDR3: CASSLGDRVSSYEQYF; DNA: TGTGCCAGCAGCCTAGGCGACAGGGTTAGCTCCTACGAGCAGTACTTC
J: TRBJ1-1; size: .; D: .; V: TRBV30; CDR3: CAWSEQNTEAFF; DNA: TGTGCCTGGAGTGAACAGAACACTGAAGCTTTCTTT
J: TRBJ1-3; size: .; D: TRBD1; V: TRBV6-5; CDR3: CASSSGTGYGVDSIYF; DNA: TGTGCCAGCAGTTCCGGGACAGGGTACGGTGTGGACTCCATATATTTT
J: TRBJ2-7; size: .; D: .; V: TRBV7-8; CDR3: CASSFEIYEQYF; DNA: TGTGCCAGCAGCTTTGAGATATACGAGCAGTACTTC
J: TRBJ1-6; size: few; D: TRBD1; V: TRBV5-1; CDR3: CASSLGLRDRFYSPLHF; DNA: TGCGCCAGCAGCTTGGGGCTCCGGGACAGATTCTATTCACCCCTCCACTTT
J: TRBJ2-2; size: few; D: .; V: TRBV5-5; CDR3: CASSSAQGEYTGELFF; DNA: TGTGCCAGCAGCTCCGCACAAGGGGAATACACCGGGGAGCTGTTTTTT
J: TRBJ1-1; size: .; D: TRBD1; V: TRBV27; CDR3: CASSHGQGNTEAFF; DNA: TGTGCCAGCAGCCACGGACAGGGGAACACTGAAGCTTTCTTT
J: TRBJ1-2; size: .; D: TRBD1; V: TRBV27; CDR3: CASSLRTGYGYTF; DNA: TGTGCCAGCAGCCTACGGACAGGCTATGGCTACACCTTC
J: TRBJ2-1; size: .; D: TRBD1; V: TRBV19; CDR3: CASLSGTGDNEQFF; DNA: TGTGCCAGTTTATCCGGGACAGGGGACAATGAGCAGTTCTTC
J: TRBJ1-2; size: .; D: TRBD1; V: TRBV24-1; CDR3: CATSDTGQGYGYTF; DNA: TGTGCCACCAGTGATACCGGACAGGGCTATGGCTACACCTTC
J: TRBJ1-5; size: .; D: .; V: TRBV5-4; CDR3: CASSLDPLSNQPQHF; DNA: TGTGCCAGCAGCTTGGATCCTCTTAGCAATCAGCCCCAGCATTTT
J: TRBJ1-1; size: few; D: .; V: TRBV11-2; CDR3: CASSLDRGGGTEAFF; DNA: TGTGCCAGCAGCTTAGATCGGGGCGGGGGCACTGAAGCTTTCTTT
J: TRBJ1-1; size: .; D: TRBD1; V: TRBV5-6; CDR3: CASNPGQITLNTEAFF; DNA: TGTGCCAGCAACCCGGGACAGATAACGCTGAACACTGAAGCTTTCTTT
J: TRBJ2-7; size: .; D: TRBD2; V: TRBV5-4; CDR3: CASSPPPLAGGTYEQYF; DNA: TGTGCCAGCAGCCCCCCCCCGCTAGCGGGAGGGACCTACGAGCAGTACTTC
J: TRBJ1-4; size: .; D: .; V: TRBV30; CDR3: CASSRQFGEKGEKLFF; DNA: TGTGCCTCAAGCCGCCAGTTCGGCGAGAAGGGGGAAAAACTGTTTTTT
J: TRBJ2-3; size: .; D: TRBD1; V: TRBV5-1; CDR3: CASSWKDRDSLMADTQYF; DNA: TGCGCCAGCAGCTGGAAGGATAGGGACAGTCTAATGGCAGATACGCAGTATTTT
J: TRBJ2-2; size: .; D: TRBD1; V: TRBV4-2; CDR3: CASSRHRQGITGELFF; DNA: TGTGCCAGCAGCCGGCACCGACAGGGAATCACCGGGGAGCTGTTTTTT
J: TRBJ1-3; size: .; D: TRBD1; V: TRBV25-1; CDR3: CASSGTGDAGNTIYF; DNA: TGTGCCAGCAGTGGTACAGGGGATGCTGGAAACACCATATATTTT
J: TRBJ2-1; size: few; D: .; V: TRBV1; CDR3: CTSSQEDSLRQFF; DNA: TGCACCAGCAGCCAAGAGGATAGCTTGCGGCAGTTCTTC
J: TRBJ1-5; size: .; D: .; V: TRBV9; CDR3: CASSVSGGNQPQHF; DNA: TGTGCCAGCAGCGTATCAGGGGGCAATCAGCCCCAGCATTTT
J: TRBJ1-1; size: .; D: .; V: TRBV2; CDR3: CASNFVRTGTEAFF; DNA: TGTGCCAGCAACTTCGTCAGGACTGGCACTGAAGCTTTCTTT
J: TRBJ2-5; size: .; D: .; V: TRBV1; CDR3: CTSSQDGNRGDPPYQETQYF; DNA: TGCACCAGCAGCCAAGACGGGAACAGGGGCGACCCCCCGTACCAAGAGACCCAGTACTTC
J: TRBJ2-7; size: .; D: .; V: TRBV7-7; CDR3: CASSATGPTPFYEQYF; DNA: TGTGCTAGCAGCGCTACAGGACCCACACCATTCTACGAGCAGTACTTC
J: TRBJ2-2; size: .; D: .; V: TRBV19; CDR3: CASAGTINTGELFF; DNA: TGTGCCAGTGCCGGGACAATTAACACCGGGGAGCTGTTTTTT
J: TRBJ1-5; size: .; D: .; V: TRBV30; CDR3: CAWGFSGRAGNNNQPQHF; DNA: TGTGCCTGGGGGTTTTCTGGAAGGGCAGGGAATAATAATCAGCCCCAGCATTTT
J: TRBJ2-5; size: .; D: TRBD2; V: TRBV24-1; CDR3: CATSDFPSGKGETQYF; DNA: TGTGCCACCAGTGATTTTCCTAGCGGGAAAGGGGAGACCCAGTACTTC
J: TRBJ2-3; size: .; D: TRBD2; V: TRBV3-1/TRBV3-2; CDR3: CASSQGRGGPDTQYF; DNA: TGTGCCAGCAGCCAAGGGCGGGGGGGCCCAGATACGCAGTATTTT
J: TRBJ2-2; size: .; D: .; V: TRBV27; CDR3: CASSISTRAGELFF; DNA: TGTGCCAGCAGTATTTCCACGCGGGCCGGGGAGCTGTTTTTT
J: TRBJ1-2; size: .; D: .; V: TRBV2; CDR3: CASEAEVNYGYTF; DNA: TGTGCCAGCGAGGCAGAGGTCAACTATGGCTACACCTTC
J: TRBJ2-5; size: .; D: .; V: TRBV7-9; CDR3: CASSQSGAQETQYF; DNA: TGTGCCAGCAGCCAAAGCGGAGCCCAGGAGACCCAGTACTTC
J: TRBJ1-6; size: once; D: .; V: TRBV2; CDR3: CASSVRFGRQPLHF; DNA: TGTGCCAGCAGTGTACGGTTCGGGAGACAACCCCTCCACTTT
J: TRBJ2-2; size: .; D: TRBD1; V: TRBV5-5; CDR3: CASSYRGQATTGELFF; DNA: TGTGCCAGCAGTTACAGGGGCCAGGCTACCACCGGGGAGCTGTTTTTT
J: TRBJ1-1; size: .; D: TRBD1; V: TRBV7-9; CDR3: CASSPTGSNTEAFF; DNA: TGTGCCAGCAGCCCGACAGGGTCGAACACTGAAGCTTTCTTT
J: TRBJ1-3; size: .; D: TRBD1; V: TRBV18; CDR3: CASSLGQGSSGNTIYF; DNA: TGTGCCAGCTCACTCGGACAGGGAAGTTCTGGAAACACCATATATTTT
J: TRBJ2-7; size: .; D: TRBD1; V: TRBV6-2/TRBV6-3; CDR3: CASSYGQGNTYEQYF; DNA: TGTGCCAGCAGTTACGGACAGGGTAACACCTACGAGCAGTACTTC